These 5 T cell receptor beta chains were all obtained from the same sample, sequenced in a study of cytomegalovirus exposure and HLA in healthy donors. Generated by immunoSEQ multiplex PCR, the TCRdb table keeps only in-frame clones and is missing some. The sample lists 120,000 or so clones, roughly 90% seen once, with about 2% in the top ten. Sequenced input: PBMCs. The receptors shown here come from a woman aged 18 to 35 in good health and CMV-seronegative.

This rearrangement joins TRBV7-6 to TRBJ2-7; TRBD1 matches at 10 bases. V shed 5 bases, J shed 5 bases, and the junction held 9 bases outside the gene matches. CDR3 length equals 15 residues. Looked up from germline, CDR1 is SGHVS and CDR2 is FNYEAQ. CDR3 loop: CASSALAGTGDEQYF. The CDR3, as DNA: TGTGCCAGCAGCGCCTTAGCCGGGACAGGGGACGAGCAGTACTTC.

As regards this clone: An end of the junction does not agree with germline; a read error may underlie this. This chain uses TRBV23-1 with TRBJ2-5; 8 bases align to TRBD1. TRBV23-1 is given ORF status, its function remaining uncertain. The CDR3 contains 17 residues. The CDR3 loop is CASSQSVGRGRGETQYF. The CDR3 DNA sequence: TGCGCCAGCAGCCAATCCGTTGGCAGGGGGCGAGGCGAGACCCAGTACTTC.

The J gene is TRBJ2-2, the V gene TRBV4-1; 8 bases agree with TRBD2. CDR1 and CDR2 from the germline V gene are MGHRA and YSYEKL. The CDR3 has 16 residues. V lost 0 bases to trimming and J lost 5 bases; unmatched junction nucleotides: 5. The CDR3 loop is CASSQDGRAQTGELFF. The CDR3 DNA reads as TGCGCCAGCAGCCAAGACGGGAGGGCCCAAACCGGGGAGCTGTTTTTT.

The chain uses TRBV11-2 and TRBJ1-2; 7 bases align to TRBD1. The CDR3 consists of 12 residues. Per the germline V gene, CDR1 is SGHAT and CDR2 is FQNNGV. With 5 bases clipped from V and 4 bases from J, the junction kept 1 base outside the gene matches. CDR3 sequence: CASSRQGYGYTF. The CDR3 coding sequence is TGTGCCAGCAGCCGACAGGGCTATGGCTACACCTTC. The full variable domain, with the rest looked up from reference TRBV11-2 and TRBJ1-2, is EAGVAQSPRYKIIEKRQSVAFWCNPISGHATLYWYQQILGQGPKLLIQFQNNGVVDDSQLPKDRFSAERLKGVDSTLKIQPAKLEDSAVYLCASSRQGYGYTFGSGTRLTVV.

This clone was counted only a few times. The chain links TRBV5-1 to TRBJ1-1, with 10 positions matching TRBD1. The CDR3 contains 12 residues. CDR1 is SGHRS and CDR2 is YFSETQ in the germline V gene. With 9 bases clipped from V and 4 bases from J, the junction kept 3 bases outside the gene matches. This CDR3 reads CATRTGGTEAFF. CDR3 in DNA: TGCGCCACCAGGACAGGGGGCACTGAAGCTTTCTTT. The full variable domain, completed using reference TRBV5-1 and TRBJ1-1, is KAGVTQTPRYLIKTRGQQVTLSCSPISGHRSVSWYQQTPGQGLQFLFEYFSETQRNKGNFPGRFSGRQFSNSRSEMNVSTLELGDSALYLCATRTGGTEAFFGQGTRLTVV.